Listed below are T cell receptor beta chains from one sample, sequenced in a study of identical twins. MiXCR, applied by TCRdb to the 5' RACE reads, yields one record per CDR3 protein. The data show around 490,000 distinct CDR3 sequences, 15% seen once. These same records also appear under a second study, on yellow fever vaccine responses in identical twins.

The source material was CD4+ T cells sorted from blood. These receptors were taken from a woman aged 18-35 years in good health. Each CDR3 is given with its conserved first and last residue. D genes are given only for firm matches. Some rows have no size entry. The others give once, few or many, or a class for an expanded clone.

D gene	clone size	V gene	J gene	CDR3 DNA	CDR3 protein
TRBD2	NA	TRBV2	TRBJ2-3	TGTGCCAGCAGTGTGTTAGCGGGGTTCACAGATACGCAGTATTTT	CASSVLAGFTDTQYF
NA	few	TRBV7-9	TRBJ1-1	TGTGCCAGCAGCTTAGGGACAGCCAATGAAGCTTTCTTT	CASSLGTANEAFF
NA	few	TRBV2	TRBJ1-2	TGTGCCAGCAGTACTGAGCCTTATGGCTACACCTTC	CASSTEPYGYTF
TRBD2	NA	TRBV29-1	TRBJ2-5	TGCAGCGTCGCACTAGCGGGAGGGAAAGAGACCCAGTACTTC	CSVALAGGKETQYF
NA	few	TRBV7-6	TRBJ1-2	TGTGCCACCCACGCTTTATCTGGACAGTTTGGTTATGGCTACACCTTC	CATHALSGQFGYGYTF
NA	NA	TRBV18	TRBJ2-3	TGTGCCAGCTCAGAGACAGCCAAGGAGACAGATACGCAGTATTTT	CASSETAKETDTQYF
TRBD2	NA	TRBV6-1	TRBJ2-4	TGTGCCAGCAGTCCCGGTCGGGATAGCGGGATCCTAAGGAACTTC	CASSPGRDSGILRNF
NA	many	TRBV29-1	TRBJ2-2	TGCAGCGCCGGGACGCCGAGTAGCGCAACCGGGGAGCTGTTTTTT	CSAGTPSSATGELFF
TRBD2	few	TRBV5-1	TRBJ2-5	TGCGCCAGCAGCTTGCGAGCTAGCGGGTACCAAGAGACCCAGTACTTC	CASSLRASGYQETQYF
NA	NA	TRBV6-2/TRBV6-3	TRBJ2-2	NA	CASRHDLVMGDTGELFF
TRBD2	NA	TRBV5-8	TRBJ2-1	TGTGCCAGCAGCTTCCTAGCGGGAAAGTACAATGAGCAGTTCTTC	CASSFLAGKYNEQFF
NA	NA	TRBV5-1	TRBJ2-7	TGCGCCAGCAGCTCCTCGGTCAGTTACGAGCAGTACTTC	CASSSSVSYEQYF
NA	few	TRBV29-1	TRBJ2-3	TGCAGCGTTGACCGGGATACAGATACGCAGTATTTT	CSVDRDTDTQYF
TRBD2	few	TRBV2	TRBJ2-3	TGTGCCAGCAGCGGTTGGCTAGCGGGGGGGATTCGCACAGATACGCAGTATTTT	CASSGWLAGGIRTDTQYF
TRBD2	few	TRBV12-3/TRBV12-4	TRBJ2-1	TGTGCCAGCAGTGCCCAGCGGGAGACCCCCTACAATGAGCAGTTCTTC	CASSAQRETPYNEQFF
NA	few	TRBV29-1	TRBJ2-3	TGCAGCGTTCACCGGGGAAGCACAGATACGCAGTATTTT	CSVHRGSTDTQYF
NA	many	TRBV7-2	TRBJ2-7	TGTGCCAGCAGCTTTCGCGGGTTGTCCTACGAGCAGTACTTC	CASSFRGLSYEQYF
TRBD2	many	TRBV25-1	TRBJ2-1	TGTGCCAGCAGACTAGCGGGCAGCTACAATGAGCAGTTCTTC	CASRLAGSYNEQFF
NA	few	TRBV20-1	TRBJ1-5	TGCAGTGCTAGAGATGGGCCTGTTCTGGAGCCCCAGCATTTT	CSARDGPVLEPQHF
NA	few	TRBV18	TRBJ2-1	TGTGCCAGCTCACCAACTAATTATGAGCAGTTCTTC	CASSPTNYEQFF
NA	NA	TRBV5-1	TRBJ2-4	TGCGCCAGCAGCTCCCCTGTGGGGGGGCCCCAAAACATTCAGTACTTC	CASSSPVGGPQNIQYF
NA	NA	TRBV29-1	TRBJ2-7	TGCAGCGCCACCATCGGACTGTTGAGCTCCTACGAGCAGTACTTC	CSATIGLLSSYEQYF
NA	NA	TRBV28	TRBJ1-4	TGTGCCACCAAAAACCCCCGGGGGGCGATTGATGAAAAACTGTTTTTT	CATKNPRGAIDEKLFF
NA	NA	TRBV27	TRBJ2-5	TGTGCCAGCAGTTTAAAGTTGGAGACCCAGTACTTC	CASSLKLETQYF
TRBD2	NA	TRBV12-3/TRBV12-4	TRBJ2-1	TGTGCCAGCAGTTTACCTACTAGCGGGTTCTACAATGAGCAGTTCTTC	CASSLPTSGFYNEQFF
NA	NA	TRBV24-1	TRBJ2-3	TGTGCCACCAGTGTTAGCATGGATACGCAGTATTTT	CATSVSMDTQYF
NA	NA	TRBV5-6	TRBJ1-2	TGTGCCAGCAGCTTGCTGACAGTCAACTATGGCTACACCTTC	CASSLLTVNYGYTF
NA	NA	TRBV28	TRBJ2-5	TGTGCCAGCAGTTTCCAACAGGCCAACCAAGAGACCCAGTACTTC	CASSFQQANQETQYF
TRBD1	few	TRBV7-6	TRBJ1-5	TGTGCCAGCAGCTTAGGGGACAGGAGCTATAGCAATCAGCCCCAGCATTTT	CASSLGDRSYSNQPQHF
NA	NA	TRBV15	TRBJ2-5	TGTGCCACCAGCAGGGGCGGGGTGCGAGAGACCCAGTACTTC	CATSRGGVRETQYF
NA	many	TRBV12-3/TRBV12-4	TRBJ2-1	TGTGCCAGCAGTGCCACCTCGGGAGCGTCATACAATGAGCAGTTCTTC	CASSATSGASYNEQFF
NA	NA	TRBV20-1	TRBJ2-7	TGCTGTGCTAGAGAGGAGGGGACACCCTCCTACGAGCAGTACTTC	CCAREEGTPSYEQYF
NA	NA	TRBV5-1	TRBJ2-5	TGCGCCAGCAGCTTGGAACGTGGTACGGGACGCGAGACCCAGTACTTC	CASSLERGTGRETQYF
TRBD2	NA	TRBV6-5	TRBJ2-3	TGTGCCAGCAGTTACGGGACTAGTCGGGCAGATACGCAGTATTTT	CASSYGTSRADTQYF
NA	NA	TRBV20-1	TRBJ1-1	TGCAGTGCTAGAAGGCATGGGGCTGGCACTGAAGCTTTCTTT	CSARRHGAGTEAFF
TRBD1	many	TRBV12-3/TRBV12-4	TRBJ2-2	TGTGCCAGCCGTTGGACAGGCCGCACCGGGGAGCTGTTTTTT	CASRWTGRTGELFF
TRBD1	few	TRBV29-1	TRBJ2-3	TGCAGCGTCTCCACAGGGGTGAGGACAGATACGCAGTATTTT	CSVSTGVRTDTQYF
NA	few	TRBV12-3/TRBV12-4	TRBJ2-6	TGTGCCAGCAGTTTGGGGCGGGATCACTCTGGGGCCAACGTCCTGACTTTC	CASSLGRDHSGANVLTF
NA	NA	TRBV20-1	TRBJ1-5	TGCAGTGCTAGAGGATCCCAGTCTAGCAATCAGCCCCAGCATTTT	CSARGSQSSNQPQHF
NA	NA	TRBV12-3/TRBV12-4	TRBJ1-5	TGTGCCAGCAGTTTGGTTGGTGAGGGTAGGGGCAATCAGCCCCAGCATTTT	CASSLVGEGRGNQPQHF
TRBD2	NA	TRBV20-1	TRBJ2-2	TGCAGTGCTCAGGGACTAGCGGGAGGGCCCGACACCGGGGAGCTGTTTTTT	CSAQGLAGGPDTGELFF
NA	NA	TRBV20-1	TRBJ2-3	TGCAGTGCTAGAGTCCTCCGGGCCCCGGGGGTCAGCACAGATACGCAGTATTTT	CSARVLRAPGVSTDTQYF
TRBD2	NA	TRBV20-1	TRBJ2-3	TGCAGTGCCCCACCCACTAGCGGGGGGGCTGGGAGCACAGATACGCAGTATTTT	CSAPPTSGGAGSTDTQYF
NA	few	TRBV10-3	TRBJ1-2	TGTGCCATCAGTCCGATGGACAGTGCCTATGGCTACACCTTC	CAISPMDSAYGYTF
NA	NA	TRBV28	TRBJ1-2	TGTGCCAGCAGATTAGACGTTCCCTATGGCTACACCTTC	CASRLDVPYGYTF
NA	NA	TRBV14	TRBJ2-5	TGTGCCAGCAGCAAATATGGGGAGACCCAGTACTTC	CASSKYGETQYF
TRBD2	few	TRBV12-3/TRBV12-4	TRBJ2-2	TGTGCCAGCAACCAACTAGCGGGAAGGGAGCTGTTTTTT	CASNQLAGRELFF
TRBD1	few	TRBV9	TRBJ2-1	TGTGCCAGCAGCGGGACCGGGACAGGGTCTCACAATGAGCAGTTCTTC	CASSGTGTGSHNEQFF
NA	many	TRBV4-1	TRBJ2-7	TGCGCCAGCAGCCGAGGGCCCGGGGGCTCGTACGAGCAGTACTTC	CASSRGPGGSYEQYF
NA	few	TRBV11-2	TRBJ2-2	TGTGCCAGCAGCTTAGGGCCCGACAGGCTGAACACCGGGGAGCTGTTTTTT	CASSLGPDRLNTGELFF
NA	many	TRBV10-3	TRBJ2-5	TGTGCCACCGCGGACAGCGGCGAAGAGACCCAGTACTTC	CATADSGEETQYF
TRBD1	few	TRBV12-3/TRBV12-4	TRBJ2-3	TGTGCCAGCAGTACCGGACAGGGGCCAGATACGCAGTATTTT	CASSTGQGPDTQYF
TRBD2	NA	TRBV29-1	TRBJ2-7	TGCAGCGTCGCGGGACTAGCGGGAAAGGGCGGCTCCTACGAGCAGTACTTC	CSVAGLAGKGGSYEQYF
TRBD2	NA	TRBV24-1	TRBJ2-2	TGTGCCACCAGTGGGATCAGGAGCGGGACGAACACCGGGGAGCTGTTTTTT	CATSGIRSGTNTGELFF
TRBD2	few	TRBV6-1	TRBJ2-1	TGTGCCAGCAGTCCCGCCACGGGACTAGTCTTAAGCTCCTACAATGAGCAGTTCTTC	CASSPATGLVLSSYNEQFF
NA	NA	TRBV20-1	TRBJ2-1	TGCTGTGCTAGTCAGGGAAGACCCACCATATCCTACAATGAGCAGTTCTTC	CCASQGRPTISYNEQFF
TRBD1	NA	TRBV5-4	TRBJ1-2	TGTGCCAGCGGGGACAGGGGCTCGTCTAACTATGGCTACACCTTC	CASGDRGSSNYGYTF